The rows below give T cell receptor beta chains drawn from one sample of a study of blood T cells in healthy people across ages. TCRdb analysed the 5' RACE reads with MiXCR anew, one entry per CDR3 protein. This table has about 650,000 distinct CDR3 sequences, 52% appearing once. Sequenced sample: blood. These TCRs come from a woman older than 75 in good health. CDR3s include the opening cysteine and the closing phenylalanine or tryptophan. The D gene is left open where the match is weak.

>TRBJ2-7|TRBV3-1|.
CASSPTLGRGYEQYF
>TRBJ1-1|TRBV5-1|.
CASSFRNMNTEAFF
>TRBJ2-4|TRBV6-5|.
CASSDADSRDIQYF
>TRBJ2-3|TRBV7-2|.
CASSLGGFADTQYF
>TRBJ1-4|TRBV4-1|.
CASSPGMIDEKLFF
>TRBJ2-7|TRBV18|.
CASSPNTGLGFYEQYF
>TRBJ1-1|TRBV9|TRBD1
CAGSPGTVNTEAFF
>TRBJ2-1|TRBV2|.
CASSGTSSRSEQFF
>TRBJ2-3|TRBV5-1|.
CASRVTGGTDTQYF
>TRBJ2-7|TRBV12-3/TRBV12-4|TRBD2
CASSLNRGVSYEQYF
>TRBJ1-5|TRBV10-3|.
CAISESRGGNQPQHF
>TRBJ2-3|TRBV23-1|.
CASSQSSRRGDPTDTQYF
>TRBJ2-7|TRBV29-1|.
CSVEDFPNYEQYF
>TRBJ2-1|TRBV6-2/TRBV6-3|.
CASSYSTKQFF
>TRBJ2-5|TRBV15|TRBD1
CATRRMTGAQETQYF
>TRBJ1-2|TRBV5-6|.
CASSLGRVDGYTF
>TRBJ2-3|TRBV3-1|.
CASSRAPGSTDTQYF
>TRBJ1-1|TRBV25-1|.
CASGAGNTEAFF
>TRBJ1-2|TRBV29-1|TRBD1
CRVQTGGYGYTF
>TRBJ2-4|TRBV9|.
CASSAPLQRDIQYF
>TRBJ2-1|TRBV20-1|.
CSARNFQYSYNEQFF
>TRBJ2-1|TRBV3-1|.
CASSQRENEQFF
>TRBJ2-1|TRBV25-1|.
CASSEAASYNEQFF
>TRBJ1-2|TRBV25-1|TRBD1
CASSAAGTGIGGYTF
>TRBJ2-1|TRBV11-2|.
CASSESRGASYNEQFF
>TRBJ2-3|TRBV3-1|TRBD1
CASSQFGTGVDTQYF
>TRBJ2-1|TRBV7-2|.
CASSLLAGNYEQFF
>TRBJ1-1|TRBV20-1|.
CSARSFRSSGEAFF
>TRBJ2-3|TRBV12-3/TRBV12-4|.
CASTRRVSTDTQYF
>TRBJ1-5|TRBV6-7|.
CASSYRTVNQPQHF
>TRBJ2-3|TRBV27|TRBD2
CASSFAVTSGGADTQYF
>TRBJ2-7|TRBV27|.
CASSLWGGSYEQYF
>TRBJ2-1|TRBV21-1|.
CASSQRRSEQFF
>TRBJ2-2|TRBV27|.
CASSLMGAAGELFF
>TRBJ2-3|TRBV24-1|.
CATSATGASTDTQYF
>TRBJ2-1|TRBV29-1|.
CSVGAGPSYNEQFF
>TRBJ2-3|TRBV7-2|.
CASSPSMSGYTDTQYF
>TRBJ2-6|TRBV20-1|.
CSAARDGANVLTF
>TRBJ2-1|TRBV29-1|.
CSGRGTTNHNEQFF
>TRBJ2-3|TRBV20-1|TRBD1
CSARDYLGTELTAQYF